This T cell receptor beta chain derives from a study of cytomegalovirus exposure and HLA in healthy donors. In the case of this clone: Its target is unknown.

General observations from the study: Earlier results showed most TCR beta V segments being productive about 87% or about 30% of the time. An Asian-associated ancestry cluster reportedly showed fewer N-insertions than the approximately 700-donor mean in a later analysis. As a later analysis showed, several of the most significant clusters appeared to be linked to common viral pathogens.

PCR employed 60 Vbeta and 13 Jbeta primers. Here immunoSEQ multiplex PCR was the method, and the copy in TCRdb shows in-frame clones only, minus some. The table lists 130,000 to 150,000 clones, more than 70% of them singletons. The specimen was PBMCs. This receptor was obtained from a woman in her 50s in good health and CMV-seronegative.

In DNA, the CDR3 is TGTGCCACCAGCCCTAAGAACACCGGGGAGCTGTTTTTT. This translates into CATSPKNTGELFF. V is TRBV15 and J is TRBJ2-2; no firm D call. There are 13 residues in the CDR3. CDR1 LNHNV and CDR2 YYDKDF come from the germline V gene (reference sequence). V was cut by 5 bases and J by 1 base, with 5 bases left in between.